The 23 T cell receptor beta chains listed next were all sequenced from one sample in a study of siplizumab effects on memory and regulatory T cells. Generated by immunoSEQ multiplex PCR, the TCRdb table keeps only in-frame clones and is missing some. The sample includes some 100,000 clones, approximately 97% seen only once; the top ten take roughly 0.033%. Sequencing was performed on naive CD4+ T cells sorted from blood. Source of these receptors: a human donor in good health.

In DNA form, the CDR3 reads TGTGCCAGCACCTTAAATGGGGTTAGTGAGCAGTACTTC. Its translation: CASTLNGVSEQYF. V and J are TRBV2 and TRBJ2-7; D is unclear. Germline assignment: CDR1 SNHLY and CDR2 FYNNEI. The V end was cut by 7 bases, the J end by 7 bases, with 17 bases between. The CDR3 contains 13 residues.

This clone was observed a handful of times. The rearrangement uses TRBV30 and TRBJ1-1, with 10 bases lining up with TRBD1. This CDR3 is built from 14 residues. Germline V gene lookup returns CDR1 GTSNPN and CDR2 SVGIG (reference sequence). V trimming: 2 bases; J trimming: 3 bases; junction bases outside the gene matches: 3. This CDR3 reads CAWSPGTGDTEAFF. The CDR3 DNA reads TGTGCCTGGAGTCCTGGGACAGGGGACACTGAAGCTTTCTTT.

This chain connects TRBV27 to TRBJ1-2; D is perhaps TRBD1 (6 bases). Trimming shortened V by 5 bases and J by 3 bases, and 16 bases separated the two germline ends. The CDR3 length is 15 residues. CDR1 MNHEY and CDR2 SMNVEV come from the germline V gene (reference sequence). CDR3 residues: CASSQLRDTDYGYTF. CDR3 nucleotide sequence: TGTGCCAGCAGTCAACTCCGGGACACCGACTATGGCTACACCTTC.

This chain joins TRBV2 and TRBJ1-1, with a weak D call TRBD1 (6 bases). The ends were cut back, 3 bases at V and 5 bases at J, with 10 bases in the middle. CDR1 is SNHLY and CDR2 is FYNNEI in the germline V gene. The CDR3 sequence is 13 residues long. The CDR3 protein is CASSDQQGTEAFF. CDR3 coding DNA: TGTGCCAGCAGTGACCAGCAGGGGACTGAAGCTTTCTTT.

In nucleotides, the CDR3 is TGTGCCATCAGTGAGTCGGCAGCTAAAACCTATGGCTACACCTTC. This encodes CAISESAAKTYGYTF. The rearrangement joins TRBV10-3 to TRBJ1-2; no reliable D call. CDR3 size: 15 residues. V gave up 0 bases and J gave up 4 bases, with 12 bases separating them. Germline loops: CDR1 ENHRY, CDR2 SYGVKD.

The rearrangement links TRBV14 to TRBJ2-7; weak D call: TRBD2 (5 bases). CDR1 is SGHDN and CDR2 is FVKESK in the germline V gene. The CDR3 has 14 residues. V was pared by 4 bases and J by 0 bases, with 10 bases between. This CDR3 is CASSPGAGSYEQYF. CDR3 bases: TGTGCCAGCAGCCCCGGCGCGGGCTCCTACGAGCAGTACTTC.

The chain carries TRBV5-4 and TRBJ2-5; D possibly matches TRBD1 or TRBD2 (7 bases each). TRBJ2-7 explains the end of the DNA better; the J call may be wrong. Looked up from germline, CDR1 is SGHNT and CDR2 is YYREEE (reference sequence). There are 15 residues in the CDR3. The CDR3 sequence is CASSLEGAGAYEQYF. CDR3 nucleotides: TGTGCCAGCAGCTTGGAGGGGGCGGGAGCCTACGAGCAGTACTTC.

The J gene is TRBJ2-3, the V gene TRBV15; 10 nucleotides align to TRBD2. Trimming removed 3 bases from V and 6 bases from J; junction bases left unmatched: 9. This CDR3 spans 16 amino acids. Germline-derived CDR1 and CDR2 are LNHNV and YYDKDF (reference sequence). The CDR3 nucleotides are TGTGCCACCAGCAGCCCTCTAGCGGGGGCGGGGGATACGCAGTATTTT. Encoded protein: CATSSPLAGAGDTQYF.

This sequence joins TRBV6-4 and TRBJ2-3; D call uncertain. The CDR3 consists of 11 residues. Trimming stripped 6 bases from V and 3 bases from J, with 4 bases between. Germline CDR1 reads MRHNA; CDR2 reads SNTAGT. The CDR3 coding sequence is TGTGCCAGCAGCAGGACAGATACGCAGTATTTT. Its translation: CASSRTDTQYF.

The V gene is TRBV29-1, the J gene TRBJ1-1, with D unresolved. V was trimmed by 4 bases and J by 0 bases, leaving 9 bases between them. Germline CDR1 is SQVTM and CDR2 is ANQGSEA. This CDR3 is 13 amino acids long. CDR3 amino acids: CSVGVVMNTEAFF. CDR3 coding DNA: TGCAGCGTTGGGGTGGTGATGAACACTGAAGCTTTCTTT.

The V call is TRBV6-1, the J call TRBJ1-1; D is possibly TRBD1 (6 bases). With 7 bases removed from V and 4 bases from J, the gap between germline ends came to 16 bases. Germline V gives CDR1 MNHNS, CDR2 SASEGT. This CDR3 comprises 14 residues. Written as DNA, the CDR3 is TGTGCCAGCACCGATTCTACAGGGACCACTGAAGCTTTCTTT. Translation: CASTDSTGTTEAFF.

The chain has TRBV6-5 and TRBJ1-5, with no clear D. The CDR3 consists of 14 residues. V gave up 6 bases and J gave up 0 bases, with 9 bases separating them. The germline gives CDR1 MNHEY, CDR2 SVGAGI. Here the CDR3 reads CASSGRYSNQPQHF. In DNA form, the CDR3 reads TGTGCCAGCAGCGGACGGTATAGCAATCAGCCCCAGCATTTT.

The table lists this clone with a count of one. The chain joins TRBV4-1 to TRBJ1-3; the D is unclear. V was shortened by 1 base and J by 2 bases, with 18 bases between the two germline ends. This CDR3 region has 18 residues. Germline CDR1 reads MGHRA; CDR2 reads YSYEKL. CDR3 DNA sequence: TGCGCCAGCAGCCAAGCGGGAAATCTCCCCCGGGCTGGAAACACCATATATTTT. The encoded protein is CASSQAGNLPRAGNTIYF.

The rearrangement joins TRBV10-3 to TRBJ1-3; a possible D gene is TRBD1 (6 bases). CDR3 length equals 15 residues. V was pared by 7 bases and J by 0 bases, with 13 bases between. In germline, CDR1 is ENHRY, CDR2 SYGVKD. The CDR3 protein is CAIKGVGASGNTIYF. CDR3 nucleotide sequence: TGTGCCATCAAGGGGGTAGGGGCCTCTGGAAACACCATATATTTT.

The chain combines TRBV4-2 with TRBJ1-2; D gene unclear. The CDR3 is 14 amino acids. V lost 1 base and J lost 2, with 8 bases in between. CDR1 and CDR2 from the germline V gene are LGHNA and YNFKEQ. The CDR3 loop is CASSQGLANYGYTF. Here the CDR3 DNA reads TGTGCCAGCAGCCAAGGTCTTGCGAACTATGGCTACACCTTC.

The chain carries TRBV19 and TRBJ1-2; no clear D gene. This CDR3 is built from 14 residues. V lost 3 bases, J lost 3 bases, and 11 bases lay in between. The germline V gene has CDR1 LNHDA and CDR2 SQIVND (reference sequence). The CDR3 here is CASSIGQAYYGYTF. The CDR3 DNA sequence: TGTGCCAGTAGTATCGGGCAGGCCTACTATGGCTACACCTTC.

A single count supports this clone. The chain links TRBV5-1 to TRBJ1-1; the D is unclear. The CDR3 runs 14 residues. Germline V gives CDR1 SGHRS, CDR2 YFSETQ. Trimming left V 4 bases short and J 7 bases short, with 17 bases between. The CDR3 reads CASSTQPLGSEAFF. DNA of the CDR3: TGCGCCAGCAGCACCCAACCCCTAGGGAGTGAAGCTTTCTTT.

The chain recombines TRBV4-3 with TRBJ1-4; D ambiguous. Germline lookup yields CDR1 LGHNA and CDR2 YSLEER. The CDR3 runs 14 residues. With 0 bases removed from V and 10 bases from J, the gap between germline ends came to 12 bases. The CDR3, as DNA: TGCGCCAGCAGCCAAGATAAAAGGCCCACAAAACTGTTTTTT. Translation gives CASSQDKRPTKLFF.

The J gene is TRBJ1-5, the V gene TRBV5-1, with 7 bases aligning to TRBD1. Germline assignment: CDR1 SGHRS and CDR2 YFSETQ. V lost 4 bases, J lost 7 bases, and 8 bases stayed unmatched. The CDR3 sequence is 14 residues long. CDR3 region: CASSRGTEVQPQHF. The CDR3 region has the DNA TGCGCCAGCAGCCGCGGGACAGAAGTCCAGCCCCAGCATTTT.

The rearrangement uses TRBV4-2 and TRBJ2-5; 8 nucleotides match TRBD2. The ends lost 0 bases at V and 2 bases at J; junction bases unmatched: 2. Germline-derived CDR1 and CDR2 are LGHNA and YNFKEQ. The length of the CDR3 is 15 residues. CDR3 protein: CASSQDGGGQETQYF. CDR3 DNA: TGTGCCAGCAGCCAAGACGGCGGGGGGCAAGAGACCCAGTACTTC.

The chain is built from TRBV19 and TRBJ1-6, with TRBD1 matching 10 bases. Losses at the gene ends were 7 bases for V and 9 bases for J; bases not matched to a gene: 9. The germline CDR1 and CDR2 sequences are LNHDA and SQIVND (reference sequence). This CDR3 spans 15 amino acids. The chain's CDR3 is CASTVSGQGISPLHF. The CDR3 coding sequence is TGTGCCAGTACGGTTTCGGGACAGGGGATTTCACCCCTCCACTTT.

The V gene is TRBV11-3, the J gene TRBJ2-7, with D perhaps matching TRBD1 (6 bases). The germline V and J ends were trimmed by 5 bases and 0 bases, with 11 bases remaining between them. Germline assignment: CDR1 SGHNT and CDR2 YENEEA. The CDR3 has 14 residues. CDR3 region: CASSATGFSYEQYF. The CDR3 DNA sequence: TGTGCCAGCAGCGCGACAGGCTTCTCCTACGAGCAGTACTTC.

This clone was counted a few times. The rearrangement joins TRBV7-2 to TRBJ1-5; D might be TRBD1 (5 bases). The ends were cut back, 2 bases at V and 5 bases at J, with 10 bases in the middle. The length of the CDR3 is 14 residues. CDR1 and CDR2 from the germline V gene are SGHTA and FQGNSA. The CDR3 DNA reads TGTGCCAGCAGCTTAAGAACACAGGATCAGCCCCAGCATTTT. Residues: CASSLRTQDQPQHF. Full variable domain (missing parts from reference TRBV7-2 and TRBJ1-5): GAGVSQSPSNKVTEKGKDVELRCDPISGHTALYWYRQSLGQGLEFLIYFQGNSAPDKSGLPSDRFSAERTGGSVSTLTIQRTQQEDSAVYLCASSLRTQDQPQHFGDGTRLSIL.